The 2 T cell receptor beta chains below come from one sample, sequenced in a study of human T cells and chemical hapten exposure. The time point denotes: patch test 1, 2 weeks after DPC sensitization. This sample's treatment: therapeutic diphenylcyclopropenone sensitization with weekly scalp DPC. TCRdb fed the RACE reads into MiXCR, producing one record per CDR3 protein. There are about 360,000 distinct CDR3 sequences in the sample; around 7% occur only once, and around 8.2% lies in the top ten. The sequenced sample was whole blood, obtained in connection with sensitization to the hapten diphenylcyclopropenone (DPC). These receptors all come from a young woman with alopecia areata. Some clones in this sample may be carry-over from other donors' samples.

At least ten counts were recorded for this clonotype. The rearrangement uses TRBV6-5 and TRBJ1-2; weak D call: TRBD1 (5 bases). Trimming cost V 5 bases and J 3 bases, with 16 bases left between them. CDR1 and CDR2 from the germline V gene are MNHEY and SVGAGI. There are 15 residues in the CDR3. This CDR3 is CASSPSAQGYYGYTF. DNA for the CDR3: TGTGCCAGCAGTCCCTCCGCCCAGGGATACTATGGCTACACCTTC.

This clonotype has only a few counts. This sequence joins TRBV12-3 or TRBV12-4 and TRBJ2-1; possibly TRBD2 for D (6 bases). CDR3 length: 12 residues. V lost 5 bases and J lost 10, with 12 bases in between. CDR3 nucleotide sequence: TGTGCCAGCAGTCCGCGGCGGGGCGAGCAGTTCTTC. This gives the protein CASSPRRGEQFF.